These 21 T cell receptor beta chains were all obtained from the same sample, sequenced in a study of response to subunit inactivated influenza vaccine (dated by TCRdb to between 2018 and 2020). Libraries came from RT-PCR. Sequencing took place on an Illumina HiSeq 2500. In-frame beta chains were kept once TCRdb had trimmed the public reads at Q25 with fastp and called clones with MiXCR. Records with the same CDR3 protein are collapsed into one entry carrying the most frequent genes and DNA. The sample yields approximately 530,000 distinct CDR3 sequences; about 7.6% were counted once. The top ten clonotypes cover about an eighth of the sample. The sample was PBMCs from blood, taken about 23 months after vaccination. The receptor source for this set is a man between 50 and 69 years old who received an inactivated influenza vaccine. Donor details come from another sample of the same person, matched by shared clones.

The chain recombines TRBV29-1 with TRBJ1-1; no clear D. CDR3 length equals 14 residues. Germline V lookup: CDR1 SQVTM, CDR2 ANQGSEA. Trimming cost V 6 bases and J 0 bases, with 14 bases left between them. In DNA form, the CDR3 reads TGCAGCGTCTCACTTCAGGCTGTGAACACTGAAGCTTTCTTT. It encodes CSVSLQAVNTEAFF.

The table lists this clonotype with a few counts. This chain links TRBV7-2 with TRBJ2-3; no clear D. Germline V gene lookup returns CDR1 SGHTA and CDR2 FQGNSA. This CDR3 spans 14 amino acids. The V gene lost 1 base and the J gene lost 7 bases, with 12 bases spanning the gap. The CDR3 spells CASSLGGRTYTQYF. As DNA, the CDR3 is TGTGCCAGCAGCTTAGGGGGTCGCACTTATACGCAGTATTTT.

There are many counts of this clonotype. The V gene is TRBV12-3 or TRBV12-4, the J gene TRBJ2-4, with a possible D match to TRBD2 (6 bases). The CDR3 consists of 19 residues. V lost 3 bases and J lost 0, with 21 bases in between. DNA of the CDR3: TGTGCCAGCAGTTTTCGGAAAGCGGGTGAACTGCTAGCCAAAAACATTCAGTACTTC. This sequence encodes CASSFRKAGELLAKNIQYF.

This clonotype was seen only a few times. The CDR3 reads CASTLGTGSSYNSPLHF. CDR3 sequence (DNA): TGTGCCAGCACCCTTGGGACAGGGAGCTCCTATAATTCACCCCTCCACTTT. The V and J genes are TRBV12-3 or TRBV12-4 and TRBJ1-6; 9 bases line up with TRBD1. J gave up 0 bases and V 7 bases, and 7 bases lay outside the gene matches. The CDR3 contains 17 residues.

There are many counts of this clonotype. The chain is built from TRBV5-1 and TRBJ2-7; TRBD2 aligns across 11 bases. The CDR3 runs 16 residues. Germline CDR1 is SGHRS and CDR2 is YFSETQ. J gave up 1 base and V 0 bases, and 3 bases lay outside the gene matches. The CDR3: CASSLALAGGSYEQYF. CDR3 in DNA: TGCGCCAGCAGCTTGGCTCTAGCGGGAGGTTCCTACGAGCAGTACTTC.

This clonotype came up many times. The chain uses TRBV20-1 and TRBJ2-3; perhaps TRBD2 as D (6 bases). The length of the CDR3 is 15 residues. The germline CDR1 and CDR2 sequences are DFQATT and SNEGSKA (reference sequence). The ends were cut back, 6 bases at V and 0 bases at J, with 16 bases in the middle. CDR3 nucleotides: TGCAGTGCAGAACACCGGGAGACTAGCACAGATACGCAGTATTTT. This sequence encodes CSAEHRETSTDTQYF.

This clonotype has just a few counts. V usage is TRBV20-1 and J usage is TRBJ2-7, with D perhaps TRBD2 (6 bases). Germline values: CDR1 DFQATT, CDR2 SNEGSKA (reference sequence). This CDR3 region has 13 residues. Deletions cut 7 bases from V and 4 bases from J, with 17 bases between. Here the CDR3 reads CSGEWRAKYEQYF. CDR3 DNA: TGCAGTGGTGAATGGAGGGCCAAGTACGAGCAGTACTTC.

The genes are TRBV4-3 and TRBJ2-2; TRBD2 might be the D (5 bases). Trimming pared 1 base from V and 1 base from J, leaving 19 bases between. The CDR3 runs 19 residues. The germline V gene has CDR1 LGHNA and CDR2 YSLEER. The CDR3 protein is CASSQGPGNGRWNTGELFF. As DNA, the CDR3 is TGCGCCAGCAGCCAAGGTCCGGGGAACGGGCGTTGGAACACCGGGGAGCTGTTTTTT.

This clonotype was seen a handful of times. The rearrangement uses TRBV20-1 and TRBJ2-5; tentative D call: TRBD1 (6 bases). V lost 6 bases to trimming and J lost 5 bases, with 16 bases between them. This CDR3 has 13 amino acids. CDR1 DFQATT and CDR2 SNEGSKA come from the germline V gene (reference sequence). The CDR3: CSASTGNGETQYF. The CDR3 DNA reads as TGCAGTGCAAGTACAGGGAACGGGGAGACCCAGTACTTC.

J is TRBJ2-7 and V is TRBV29-1; 7 bases align to TRBD1. V shed 6 bases and J 6 bases; nucleotides not matched to a gene: 5. This CDR3 has 11 amino acids. Germline-derived CDR1 and CDR2 are SQVTM and ANQGSEA. The CDR3 coding sequence is TGCAGCGTGGACAGGTATGGCGAGCAGTACTTC. The encoded protein is CSVDRYGEQYF.

The table lists this clonotype with a few counts. V and J are TRBV4-3 and TRBJ1-4; 8 nucleotides match TRBD1. V trimming: 0 bases; J trimming: 3 bases; junction bases outside the gene matches: 9. Per the germline V gene, CDR1 is LGHNA and CDR2 is YSLEER. The CDR3 covers 18 residues. The CDR3 DNA sequence: TGCGCCAGCAGCCAAGACTGGCAGGGGGCGATGGCTAATGAAAAACTGTTTTTT. This gives the protein CASSQDWQGAMANEKLFF.

The chain combines TRBV29-1 with TRBJ1-1, with 8 bases lining up with TRBD1. V lost 6 bases to trimming and J lost 4 bases; unmatched junction nucleotides: 4. This CDR3 contains 12 residues. Germline V gene sequence: CDR1 SQVTM, CDR2 ANQGSEA. The CDR3 reads CSVQGAVTEAFF. The CDR3 region has the DNA TGCAGCGTGCAGGGGGCTGTCACTGAAGCTTTCTTT.

This clonotype occurred a few times. The rearrangement links TRBV20-1 to TRBJ2-7; no clear D gene. Between the trimmed V and J ends, which lost 5 bases and 1 base, there was a span of 15 bases. Germline loops: CDR1 DFQATT, CDR2 SNEGSKA (reference sequence). The CDR3 totals 14 residues. CDR3: CSAVPETRSYEQYF. Here the CDR3 DNA reads TGCAGTGCTGTACCGGAGACAAGGTCCTACGAGCAGTACTTC.

The J gene is TRBJ2-1, the V gene TRBV7-2; maybe TRBD2 (6 bases). The CDR3 length is 14 residues. In germline, CDR1 is SGHTA, CDR2 FQGNSA. With 6 bases removed from V and 5 bases from J, the gap between germline ends came to 14 bases. The CDR3 DNA reads TGTGCCAGCAGGTTTGCGGGACTTAACAATGAGCAGTTCTTC. Its translation is CASRFAGLNNEQFF.

Ten or more counts support this clonotype. V is TRBV18 and J is TRBJ2-7, with 7 bases identical to TRBD1. V shed 2 bases and J 3 bases; nucleotides not matched to a gene: 13. The CDR3 is 17 residues long. Germline-derived CDR1 and CDR2 are KGHSH and LQKENI. The CDR3 DNA is TGTGCCAGCTCACCATCCGGGGACAGACATCTGGGCTACGAGCAGTACTTC. It encodes CASSPSGDRHLGYEQYF.

This clonotype occurred many times. The genes are TRBV29-1 and TRBJ1-4, with D maybe TRBD1 (5 bases). The CDR3 totals 13 residues. With 7 bases removed from V and 5 bases from J, the gap between germline ends came to 14 bases. CDR1 SQVTM and CDR2 ANQGSEA come from the germline V gene. The CDR3 DNA reads as TGCAGCGGATCCGGGACGGCAAATGAAAAACTGTTTTTT. This gives the protein CSGSGTANEKLFF.

The rearrangement joins TRBV7-3 to TRBJ2-1; TRBD1 aligns across 10 bases. Germline V CDR1 and CDR2: SGHTA, FQGTGA. V shed 4 bases and J 8 bases; nucleotides not matched to a gene: 5. The CDR3 covers 14 residues. CDR3 sequence: CASSSGTGDDEQFF. In DNA, the CDR3 is TGTGCCAGCAGCTCCGGGACAGGGGACGATGAGCAGTTCTTC.

This clonotype was recorded at least ten times. The genes are TRBV4-2 and TRBJ2-1, with unresolved D. V dropped 3 bases and J dropped 6 bases, with 21 bases sitting between them. This CDR3 is built from 17 residues. The germline CDR1 and CDR2 sequences are LGHNA and YNFKEQ. CDR3 region: CASSQGRTWGIGNEQFF. In DNA, the CDR3 is TGTGCCAGCAGCCAGGGTCGTACTTGGGGTATTGGCAATGAGCAGTTCTTC.

This sequence joins TRBV2 and TRBJ2-1; no reliable D call. Trimming took off 6 bases at V and 4 bases at J, with 7 bases between the two ends. Germline lookup yields CDR1 SNHLY and CDR2 FYNNEI. This CDR3 has 12 residues. The CDR3 is CASRKGYNEQFF. The CDR3 DNA reads as TGTGCCAGCAGGAAGGGTTACAATGAGCAGTTCTTC.

The rearrangement uses TRBV18 and TRBJ2-7; 7 nucleotides align to TRBD1. This CDR3 has 15 amino acids. V dropped 2 bases and J dropped 3; count of bases not matched to a gene: 7. CDR1 and CDR2 (germline): KGHSH, LQKENI. CDR3 loop: CASSPRQGTLYEQYF. The CDR3 DNA sequence: TGTGCCAGCTCACCAAGACAGGGTACCCTCTACGAGCAGTACTTC.

This clonotype occurred a few times. The chain couples TRBV18 to TRBJ2-7, with 7 positions matching TRBD1. Germline V lookup: CDR1 KGHSH, CDR2 LQKENI. V shed 3 bases and J 3 bases; nucleotides not matched to a gene: 5. This CDR3 region has 14 residues. The CDR3 loop reads CASSPERQGYEQYF. CDR3 sequence (DNA): TGTGCCAGCTCACCGGAGAGACAGGGCTACGAGCAGTACTTC.